Here is one T cell receptor (beta chain) with its context. Its antigen is not identified. Sequencing used immunoSEQ multiplex PCR; TCRdb keeps in-frame clones, though not all of them. The sample has 150,000 or so clones; more than 85% are singletons. Trimming removed 2 bases at V and 5 bases at J, with 12 bases between. Germline assignment: CDR1 MNHEY and CDR2 SMNVEV (reference sequence). CDR3 length equals 14 residues. This sample was included in a study of T cell responses to AZD1222 COVID-19 vaccine. Study conclusions and caveats: Close to half of all spike-specific TCRs reportedly target regions of the variants that are unmutated.

The chain recombines TRBV27 with TRBJ2-5; weak D call: TRBD2 (5 bases). This TCR came from an adult in good health. Material: peripheral blood, obtained on day 0 of AZD1222 vaccination. The CDR3 region is CASSLVPPGETQYF. CDR3 nucleotide sequence: TGTGCCAGCAGTTTAGTTCCACCGGGGGAGACCCAGTACTTC.